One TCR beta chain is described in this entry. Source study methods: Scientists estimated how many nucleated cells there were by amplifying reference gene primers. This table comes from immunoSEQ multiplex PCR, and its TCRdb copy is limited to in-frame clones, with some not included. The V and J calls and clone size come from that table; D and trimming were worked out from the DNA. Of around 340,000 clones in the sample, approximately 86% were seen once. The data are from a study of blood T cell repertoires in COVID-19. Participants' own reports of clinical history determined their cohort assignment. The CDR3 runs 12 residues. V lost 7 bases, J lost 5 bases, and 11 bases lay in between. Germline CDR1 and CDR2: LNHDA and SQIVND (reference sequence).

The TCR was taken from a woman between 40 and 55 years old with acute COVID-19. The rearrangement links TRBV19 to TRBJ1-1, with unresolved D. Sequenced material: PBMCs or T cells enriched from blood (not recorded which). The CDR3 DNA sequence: TGTGCCAGTAAACAGCGGCGTACTGAAGCTTTCTTT. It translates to CASKQRRTEAFF.